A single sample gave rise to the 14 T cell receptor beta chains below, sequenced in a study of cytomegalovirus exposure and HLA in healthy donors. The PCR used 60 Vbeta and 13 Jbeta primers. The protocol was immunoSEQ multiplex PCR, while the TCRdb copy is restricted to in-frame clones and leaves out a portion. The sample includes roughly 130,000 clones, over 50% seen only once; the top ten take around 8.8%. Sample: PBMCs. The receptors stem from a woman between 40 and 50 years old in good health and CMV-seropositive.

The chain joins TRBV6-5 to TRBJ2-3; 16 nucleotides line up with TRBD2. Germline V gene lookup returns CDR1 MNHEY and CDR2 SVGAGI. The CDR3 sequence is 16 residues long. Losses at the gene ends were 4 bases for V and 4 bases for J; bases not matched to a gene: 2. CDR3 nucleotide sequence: TGTGCCAGCAGTTCAGGGACTAGCGGGAGGGCAGATACGCAGTATTTT. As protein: CASSSGTSGRADTQYF.

As DNA, the CDR3 is TGTGCCAGCAAGGGGGGGGATGGGCAATACAATGAGCAGTTCTTC. Translation: CASKGGDGQYNEQFF. This chain connects TRBV28 to TRBJ2-1, with D possibly matching TRBD2 (7 bases). This CDR3 spans 15 amino acids. From germline, CDR1 is MDHEN and CDR2 SYDVKM. Trimming shortened V by 7 bases and J by 4 bases, and 17 bases separated the two germline ends.

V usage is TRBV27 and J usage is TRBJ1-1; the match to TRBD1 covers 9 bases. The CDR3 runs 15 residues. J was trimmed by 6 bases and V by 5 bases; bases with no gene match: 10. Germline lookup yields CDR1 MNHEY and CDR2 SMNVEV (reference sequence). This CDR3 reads CASSQQGARRAEAFF. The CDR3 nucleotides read TGTGCCAGCAGTCAACAGGGGGCACGACGGGCTGAAGCTTTCTTT.

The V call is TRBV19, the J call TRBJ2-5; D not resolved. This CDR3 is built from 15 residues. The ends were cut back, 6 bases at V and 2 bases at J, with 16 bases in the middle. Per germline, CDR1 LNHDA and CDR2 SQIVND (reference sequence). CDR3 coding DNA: TGTGCCAGTAGCCCAGGTGTTGTCCTACAAGAGACCCAGTACTTC. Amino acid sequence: CASSPGVVLQETQYF.

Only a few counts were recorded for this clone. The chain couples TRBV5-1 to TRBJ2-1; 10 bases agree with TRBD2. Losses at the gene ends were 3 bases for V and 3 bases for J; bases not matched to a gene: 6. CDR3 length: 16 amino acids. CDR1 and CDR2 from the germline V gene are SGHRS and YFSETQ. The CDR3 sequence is CASSSGTSDNYNEQFF. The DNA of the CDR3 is TGCGCCAGCAGCTCCGGGACTAGCGACAACTACAATGAGCAGTTCTTC.

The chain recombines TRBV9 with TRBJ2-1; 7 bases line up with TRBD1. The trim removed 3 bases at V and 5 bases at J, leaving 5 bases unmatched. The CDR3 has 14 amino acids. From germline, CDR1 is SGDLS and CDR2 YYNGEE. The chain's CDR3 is CASSAQGQNNEQFF. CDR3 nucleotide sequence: TGTGCCAGCAGCGCACAGGGGCAAAACAATGAGCAGTTCTTC. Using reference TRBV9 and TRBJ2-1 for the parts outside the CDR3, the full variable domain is DSGVTQTPKHLITATGQRVTLRCSPRSGDLSVYWYQQSLDQGLQFLIQYYNGEERAKGNILERFSAQQFPDLHSELNLSSLELGDSALYFCASSAQGQNNEQFFGPGTRLTVL.

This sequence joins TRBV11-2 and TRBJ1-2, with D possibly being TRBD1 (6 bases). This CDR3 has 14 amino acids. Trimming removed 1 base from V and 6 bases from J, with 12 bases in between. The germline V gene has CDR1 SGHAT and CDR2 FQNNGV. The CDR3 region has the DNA TGTGCCAGCAGCTTAGCCCAGGGGACAAATGGCTACACCTTC. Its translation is CASSLAQGTNGYTF.

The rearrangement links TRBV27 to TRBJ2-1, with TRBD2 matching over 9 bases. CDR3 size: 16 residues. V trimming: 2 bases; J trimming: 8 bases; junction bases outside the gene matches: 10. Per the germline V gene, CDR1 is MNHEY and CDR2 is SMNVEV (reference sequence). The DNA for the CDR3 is TGTGCCAGCAGTTTAGGGTCGACTAGCGGATATTATGAGCAGTTCTTC. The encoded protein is CASSLGSTSGYYEQFF.

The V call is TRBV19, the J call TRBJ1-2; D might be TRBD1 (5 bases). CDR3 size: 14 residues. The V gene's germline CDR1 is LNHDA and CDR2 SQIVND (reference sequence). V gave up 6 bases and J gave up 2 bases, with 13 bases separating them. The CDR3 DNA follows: TGTGCCAGTAGCATTCCGGACACAAACTATGGCTACACCTTC. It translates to CASSIPDTNYGYTF.

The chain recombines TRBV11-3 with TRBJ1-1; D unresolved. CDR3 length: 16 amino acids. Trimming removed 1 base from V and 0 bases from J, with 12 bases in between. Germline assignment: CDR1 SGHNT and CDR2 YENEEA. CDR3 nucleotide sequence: TGTGCCAGCAGCTTAGGAAGCCCGGGTTTGAACACTGAAGCTTTCTTT. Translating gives CASSLGSPGLNTEAFF.

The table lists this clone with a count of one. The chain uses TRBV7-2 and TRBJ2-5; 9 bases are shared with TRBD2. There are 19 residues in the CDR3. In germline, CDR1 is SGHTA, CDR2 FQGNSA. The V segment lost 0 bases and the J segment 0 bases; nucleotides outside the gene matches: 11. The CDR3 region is CASSLARSGGTTYQETQYF. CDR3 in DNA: TGTGCCAGCAGCTTAGCGCGAAGCGGGGGGACTACGTACCAAGAGACCCAGTACTTC.

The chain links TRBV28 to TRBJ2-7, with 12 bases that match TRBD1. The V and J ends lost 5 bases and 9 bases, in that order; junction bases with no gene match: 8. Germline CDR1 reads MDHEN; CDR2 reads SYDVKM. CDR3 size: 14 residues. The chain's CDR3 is CASSGPGQGAWQYF. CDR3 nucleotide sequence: TGTGCCAGCAGTGGCCCGGGACAGGGGGCCTGGCAGTACTTC.

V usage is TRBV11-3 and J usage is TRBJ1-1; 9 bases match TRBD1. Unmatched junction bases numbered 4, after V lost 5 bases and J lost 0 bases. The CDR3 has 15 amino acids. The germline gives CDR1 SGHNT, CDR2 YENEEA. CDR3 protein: CASSPGTGLNTEAFF. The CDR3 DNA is TGTGCCAGCAGCCCCGGGACAGGGTTGAACACTGAAGCTTTCTTT.

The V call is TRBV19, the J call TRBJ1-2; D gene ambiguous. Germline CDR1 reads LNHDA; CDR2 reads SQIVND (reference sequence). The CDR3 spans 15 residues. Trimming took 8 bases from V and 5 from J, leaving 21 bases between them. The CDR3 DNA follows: TGTGCCAGTCTCCCTGAGGGAACGCTTCAATATGGCTACACCTTC. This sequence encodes CASLPEGTLQYGYTF.